This T cell receptor beta chain derives from a study of tumor-infiltrating lymphocytes in primary liver carcinoma. General study findings and limits: It was tumor-adjacent and tumor-blood pairs that overlapped less than tumor region pairs did.

From unsorted bulk tissue weighing 20-30 mg, DNA and RNA were co-extracted. Patients' primary liver carcinoma was surgically resected. Patients had chronic HBV infection and were treatment-naive. Starting from 500 ng of total RNA, TCR beta cDNA was produced with a primer in the constant region. For TCR beta, libraries were produced by three nested multiplex PCR rounds using slightly modified ARM-PCR. A C-beta reverse primer and TRBV1-TRBV30 forward primers served in each of the first two PCR rounds, at 9 to 11 cycles apiece. In TCRdb, the multiplex PCR reads were re-called with MiXCR into one record per CDR3 protein. The sample has more than 30,000 distinct CDR3 sequences, approximately 82% seen once. With V trimmed by 3 bases and J by 7 bases, 13 bases remained unmatched. The germline V gene encodes CDR1 MGHRA and CDR2 YSYEKL. This CDR3 contains 17 residues. A remark on this clonotype: The target antigen is unknown.

This TCR came from a man aged 40-49 years with primary liver carcinoma and hepatitis B virus infection. The V gene is TRBV4-1, the J gene TRBJ2-1, with 9 bases identical to TRBD2. The source material was tumor-adjacent normal liver tissue. The CDR3 nucleotides are TGCGCCAGCAGCCAGGTTTACCCAGCGGGAGGATGGAATGAGCAGTTCTTC. This gives the protein CASSQVYPAGGWNEQFF.